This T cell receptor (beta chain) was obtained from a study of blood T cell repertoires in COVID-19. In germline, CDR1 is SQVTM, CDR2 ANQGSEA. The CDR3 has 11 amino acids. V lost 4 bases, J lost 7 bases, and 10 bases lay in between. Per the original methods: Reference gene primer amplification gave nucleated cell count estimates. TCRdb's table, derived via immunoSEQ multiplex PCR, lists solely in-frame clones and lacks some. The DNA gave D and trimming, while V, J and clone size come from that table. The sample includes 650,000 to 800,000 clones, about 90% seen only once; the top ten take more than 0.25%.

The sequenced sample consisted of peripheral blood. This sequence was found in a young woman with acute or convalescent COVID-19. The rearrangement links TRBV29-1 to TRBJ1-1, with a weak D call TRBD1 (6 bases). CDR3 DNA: TGCAGCGTTGTGGGGGCGGGTGAAGCTTTCTTT. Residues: CSVVGAGEAFF.